The 2 T cell receptor beta chains given below trace back to one sample, sequenced in a study of blood T cell repertoires in COVID-19. Data came from immunoSEQ multiplex PCR; TCRdb stores just in-frame clones and leaves some out. The sample holds around 130,000 clones, approximately 84% seen once. The sample comprised PBMCs or T cells enriched from blood (not recorded which). Every receptor here comes from a woman in her forties or fifties with acute COVID-19.

This clone was detected only a few times. V gene TRBV7-2 combines with J gene TRBJ1-1; 8 positions agree with TRBD1. The CDR3 loop spans 14 amino acids. Germline CDR1 SGHTA, CDR2 FQGNSA. J was trimmed by 3 bases and V by 1 base; bases with no gene match: 1. The CDR3 sequence: CASSLGQGYTEAFF. CDR3 nucleotide sequence: TGTGCCAGCAGCTTAGGACAGGGGTACACTGAAGCTTTCTTT.

This clone came up a few times. The rearrangement joins TRBV27 to TRBJ1-5; D unclear. Per the germline V gene, CDR1 is MNHEY and CDR2 is SMNVEV (reference sequence). Trimming cost V 2 bases and J 4 bases, with 15 bases left between them. The CDR3 runs 16 residues. CDR3 residues: CASSLNFRGGNQPQHF. Written as DNA, the CDR3 is TGTGCCAGCAGTTTAAATTTCCGGGGTGGGAATCAGCCCCAGCATTTT.